This paragraph reports one T cell receptor (beta chain). A Seattle source enrolled patients during active infection and followed them longitudinally. The data stem from a study of blood T cell repertoires in COVID-19. The CDR3 contains 19 residues. Trimming shortened V by 5 bases and J by 0 bases, and 20 bases separated the two germline ends. CDR1 and CDR2 from the germline V gene are SNHLY and FYNNEI. Sequenced by immunoSEQ multiplex PCR; TCRdb stores in-frame clones only, minus some. The sample lists just over 300,000 clones; roughly 90% were seen once. This chain links TRBV2 with TRBJ2-6; a possible D gene is TRBD1 (6 bases). This sequence was found in a woman aged 25 to 39 with COVID-19, enrolled during active disease. Sequencing input: peripheral blood. CDR3 nucleotide sequence: TGTGCCAGCAGTAACGCAGGACAGCAATCCTTCTCTGGGGCCAACGTCCTGACTTTC. This encodes CASSNAGQQSFSGANVLTF.